This T cell receptor (beta chain) was recovered during a study of blood T cell repertoires in COVID-19. Study information: The United States, Italy and Spain supplied acute and convalescent COVID-19 samples.

Per the study methods: Cell counts per sample came from amplifying reference gene primers. The data were produced by immunoSEQ multiplex PCR, yet TCRdb's version contains in-frame clones alone and is incomplete. D and trimming come from the DNA, and the V and J calls and clone size come from that table. This sample has some 460,000 clones, with 75% to 90% found just once. Categorization into cohorts depended on clinical history that participants reported. Germline lookup yields CDR1 MDHEN and CDR2 SYDVKM. This CDR3 is built from 14 residues. V was pared by 2 bases and J by 3 bases, with 10 bases between.

The rearrangement joins TRBV28 to TRBJ1-1; possibly TRBD1 for D (5 bases). Sequences were obtained from PBMCs or T cells enriched from blood (not recorded which). The sequence derives from a woman aged 18-29 years who had recovered from COVID-19. CDR3 protein: CASSLVAGDTEAFF. In DNA form, the CDR3 reads TGTGCCAGCAGTTTAGTTGCGGGGGACACTGAAGCTTTCTTT.